This T cell receptor beta chain was captured by sequencing in a study of shared clonotypes between healthy human individuals. Overall study findings and caveats: Estimated richness was generally greater in naive than memory subsets.

In regard to this clone: Its antigen is still unknown.

Here immunoSEQ multiplex PCR was the method, and the copy in TCRdb shows in-frame clones only, minus some. The table includes roughly 2.2 million clones, under 95% detected once. The trim removed 5 bases at V and 3 bases at J, leaving 4 bases unmatched. CDR1 MNHEY and CDR2 SVGAGI come from the germline V gene. This CDR3 region has 15 residues. A CD45RA-negative memory subset and a CD45RA+ naive subset were separated from the CD4+ cells. This chain joins TRBV6-5 and TRBJ2-2; TRBD1 aligns across 9 bases. The sequence was obtained from a man aged 18 to 30 in good health. Some clones in this sample may be carry-over from other donors' samples. Sequencing was carried out using naive CD4+ T cells from PBMCs. As to subset: CD45RA+ positively selected. CDR3: CASSRTGVDTGELFF. For the CDR3, the DNA is TGTGCCAGCAGTCGGACAGGGGTGGACACCGGGGAGCTGTTTTTT.